Included here is one TCR beta chain sequence, with context. After removal of 8 bases from V and 5 bases from J, the junction contained 14 bases not matched to a gene. Germline V CDR1 and CDR2: SEHNR, FQNEAQ (reference sequence). This CDR3 has 15 amino acids. The data were obtained in a study of early stage breast cancer tumors. Each sample had two DNA replicates, about 0.5 ug blood or roughly 1.4 ug tissue. Clones were sequenced by immunoSEQ multiplex PCR, and TCRdb holds only the in-frame ones, with some missing. The data contain about 19,000 clones, around 80% of them seen just once; the ten biggest clones take up more than 1.5%.

The rearrangement joins TRBV7-9 to TRBJ2-5, with 7 bases matching TRBD1. Material: blood. The sequence was collected from a person aged 70 to 79 with breast cancer. The CDR3 DNA follows: TGTGCCAGCGCACCGTGGTTAAACAGGGGTGAGACCCAGTACTTC. Translated, it gives CASAPWLNRGETQYF.